This paragraph covers one TCR beta chain sequence. The antigen is not known. These data are taken from a study of shared clonotypes between healthy human individuals. Only CD45RO-negative cells positively selected for CCR7 counted as naive CD8 cells, so terminally differentiated effector memory CD45RA+ cells were excluded. Findings and limits, study-wide: Non-shared clonotypes had lower generation probabilities than those shared by all four donors.

Using immunoSEQ multiplex PCR, the repertoire was profiled, and TCRdb retains in-frame clones only, with some absent. Of 650,000 to 800,000 clones detected, roughly 94% appear once; the ten largest clones hold roughly 24%. Germline V lookup: CDR1 SEHNR, CDR2 FQNEAQ (reference sequence). The CDR3 has 15 amino acids. Between the trimmed V and J ends, which lost 5 bases and 5 bases, there was a span of 18 bases. The source material was naive CD8+ T cells sorted from blood. The receptor's source is a man aged 30-40 years in good health. The rearrangement links TRBV7-9 to TRBJ2-5; D might be TRBD2 (5 bases). CDR3 protein: CASSPAWQWEETQYF. DNA for the CDR3: TGTGCCAGCAGCCCTGCGTGGCAGTGGGAGGAGACCCAGTACTTC.